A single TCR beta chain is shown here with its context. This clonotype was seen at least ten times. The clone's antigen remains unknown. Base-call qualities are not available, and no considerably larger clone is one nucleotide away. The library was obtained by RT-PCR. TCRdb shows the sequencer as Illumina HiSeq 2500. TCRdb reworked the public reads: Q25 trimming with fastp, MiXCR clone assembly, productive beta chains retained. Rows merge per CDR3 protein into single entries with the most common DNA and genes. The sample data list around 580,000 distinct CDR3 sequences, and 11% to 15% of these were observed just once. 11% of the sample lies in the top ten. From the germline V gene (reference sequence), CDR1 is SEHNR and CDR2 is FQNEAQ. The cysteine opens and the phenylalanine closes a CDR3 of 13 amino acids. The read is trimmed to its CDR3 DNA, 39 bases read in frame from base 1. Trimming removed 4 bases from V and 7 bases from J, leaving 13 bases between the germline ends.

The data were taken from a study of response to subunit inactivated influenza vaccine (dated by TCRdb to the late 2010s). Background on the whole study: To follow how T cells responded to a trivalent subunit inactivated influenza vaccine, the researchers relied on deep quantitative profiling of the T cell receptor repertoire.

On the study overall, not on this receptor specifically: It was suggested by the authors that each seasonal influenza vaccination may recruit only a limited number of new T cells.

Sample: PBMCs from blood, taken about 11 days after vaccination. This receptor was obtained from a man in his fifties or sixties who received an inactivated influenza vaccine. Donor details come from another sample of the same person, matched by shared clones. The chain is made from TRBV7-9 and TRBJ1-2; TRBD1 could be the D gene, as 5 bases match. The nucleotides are TGTGCCAGCAGCTCTCTTGGGGCGTTTGGCTACACCTTC. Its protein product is CASSSLGAFGYTF.